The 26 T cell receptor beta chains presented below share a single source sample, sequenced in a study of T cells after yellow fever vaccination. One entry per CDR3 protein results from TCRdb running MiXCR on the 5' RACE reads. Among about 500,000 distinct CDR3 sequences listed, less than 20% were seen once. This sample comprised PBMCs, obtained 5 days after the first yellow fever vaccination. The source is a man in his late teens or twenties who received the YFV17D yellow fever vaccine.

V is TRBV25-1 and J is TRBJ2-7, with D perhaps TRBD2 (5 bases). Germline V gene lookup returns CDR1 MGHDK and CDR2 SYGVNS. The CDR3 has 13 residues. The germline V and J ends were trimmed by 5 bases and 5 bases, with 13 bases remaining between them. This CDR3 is CASSTAGGDEQYF. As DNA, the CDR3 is TGTGCCAGCAGTACCGCGGGTGGGGACGAGCAGTACTTC.

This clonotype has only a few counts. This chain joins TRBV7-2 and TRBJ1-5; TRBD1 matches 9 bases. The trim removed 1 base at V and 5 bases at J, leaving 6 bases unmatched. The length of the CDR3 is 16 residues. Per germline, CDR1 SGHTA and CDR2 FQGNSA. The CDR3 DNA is TGTGCCAGCAGCTTAGTTGGGACAGGGAACGATCAGCCCCAGCATTTT. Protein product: CASSLVGTGNDQPQHF.

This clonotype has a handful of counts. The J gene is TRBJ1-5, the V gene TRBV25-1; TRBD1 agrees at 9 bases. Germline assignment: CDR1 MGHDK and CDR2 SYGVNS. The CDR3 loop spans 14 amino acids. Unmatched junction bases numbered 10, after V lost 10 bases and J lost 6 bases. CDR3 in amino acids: CATTLDRGGQPQHF. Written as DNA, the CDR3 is TGTGCCACCACTCTGGACAGGGGAGGTCAGCCCCAGCATTTT.

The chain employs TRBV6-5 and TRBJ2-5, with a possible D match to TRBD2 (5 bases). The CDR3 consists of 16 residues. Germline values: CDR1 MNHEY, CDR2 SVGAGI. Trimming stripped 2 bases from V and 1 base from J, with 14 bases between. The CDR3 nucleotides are TGTGCCAGCAGTTACGTGGTGGGAGCACCCCAAGAGACCCAGTACTTC. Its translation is CASSYVVGAPQETQYF.

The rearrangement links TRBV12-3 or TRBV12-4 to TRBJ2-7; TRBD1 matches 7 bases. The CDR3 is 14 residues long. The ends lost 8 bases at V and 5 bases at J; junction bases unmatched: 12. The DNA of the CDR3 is TGTGCCAGCGGCGTAAGAGGGGGCAGGAACGAGCAGTACTTC. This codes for CASGVRGGRNEQYF.

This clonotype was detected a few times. CDR3 loop: CASSPGVGPTDTQYF. As DNA, the CDR3 is TGCGCCAGCAGCCCGGGGGTAGGTCCCACAGATACGCAGTATTTT. This chain connects TRBV5-1 to TRBJ2-3; tentative D call: TRBD2 (6 bases). This CDR3 is built from 15 residues. The V gene lost 4 bases and the J gene lost 2 bases, with 14 bases spanning the gap. From germline, CDR1 is SGHRS and CDR2 YFSETQ.

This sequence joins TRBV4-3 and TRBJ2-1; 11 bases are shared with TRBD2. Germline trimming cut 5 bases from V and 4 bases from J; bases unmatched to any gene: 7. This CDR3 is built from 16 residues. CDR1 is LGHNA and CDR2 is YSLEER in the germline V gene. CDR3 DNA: TGCGCCAGCAGCGAAATGCTAGCGGGGGGATACAATGAGCAGTTCTTC. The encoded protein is CASSEMLAGGYNEQFF.

CDR3 residues: CASSLAQGVVGTNEKLFF. CDR3 coding DNA: TGCGCCAGCAGCTTGGCACAGGGTGTCGTCGGAACTAATGAAAAACTGTTTTTT. The genes are TRBV5-1 and TRBJ1-4; tentatively, D is TRBD1 (6 bases). From germline, CDR1 is SGHRS and CDR2 YFSETQ. Deletions cut 0 bases from V and 1 base from J, with 16 bases between. The CDR3 totals 18 residues.

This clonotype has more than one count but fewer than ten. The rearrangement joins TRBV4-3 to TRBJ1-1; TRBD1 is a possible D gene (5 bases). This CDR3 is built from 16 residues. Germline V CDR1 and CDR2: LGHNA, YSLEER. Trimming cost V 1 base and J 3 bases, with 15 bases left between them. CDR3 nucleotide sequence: TGCGCCAGCAGCCAAGTCTTAGGTCGAGGGGACACTGAAGCTTTCTTT. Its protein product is CASSQVLGRGDTEAFF.

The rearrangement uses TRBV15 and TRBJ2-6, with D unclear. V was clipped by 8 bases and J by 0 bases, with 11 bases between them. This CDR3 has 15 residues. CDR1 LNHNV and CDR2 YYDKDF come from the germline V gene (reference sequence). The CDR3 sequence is CATGKRSSGANVLTF. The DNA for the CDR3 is TGTGCCACCGGAAAAAGGAGCTCTGGGGCCAACGTCCTGACTTTC. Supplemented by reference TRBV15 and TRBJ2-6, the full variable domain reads DAMVIQNPRYQVTQFGKPVTLSCSQTLNHNVMYWYQQKSSQAPKLLFHYYDKDFNNEADTPDNFQSRRPNTSFCFLDIRSPGLGDTAMYLCATGKRSSGANVLTFGAGSRLTVL.

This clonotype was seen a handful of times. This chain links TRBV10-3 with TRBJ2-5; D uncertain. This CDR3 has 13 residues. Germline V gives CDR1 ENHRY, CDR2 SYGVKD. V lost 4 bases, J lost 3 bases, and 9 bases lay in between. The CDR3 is CAISVAAEETQYF. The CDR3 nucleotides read TGTGCCATCAGTGTGGCAGCTGAAGAGACCCAGTACTTC.

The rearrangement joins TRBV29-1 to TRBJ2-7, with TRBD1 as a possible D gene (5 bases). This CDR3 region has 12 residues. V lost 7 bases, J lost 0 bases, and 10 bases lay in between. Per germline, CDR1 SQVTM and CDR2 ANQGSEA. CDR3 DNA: TGCAGCGGAGTAGACAGCTCCTACGAGCAGTACTTC. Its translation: CSGVDSSYEQYF.

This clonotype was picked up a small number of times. CDR3 sequence: CASSDFPFGNVLTF. CDR3 coding DNA: TGTGCCAGCAGCGACTTCCCTTTTGGCAACGTCCTGACTTTC. V and J are TRBV9 and TRBJ2-6; unclear D gene. Germline CDR1 and CDR2: SGDLS and YYNGEE. CDR3 length equals 14 residues. V was pared by 3 bases and J by 9 bases, with 13 bases between.

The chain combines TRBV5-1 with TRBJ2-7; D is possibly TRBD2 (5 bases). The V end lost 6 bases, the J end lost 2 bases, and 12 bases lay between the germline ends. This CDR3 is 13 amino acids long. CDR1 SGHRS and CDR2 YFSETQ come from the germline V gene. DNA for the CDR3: TGCGCCAGCACCCAGGACGGGACCTACGAGCAGTACTTC. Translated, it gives CASTQDGTYEQYF.

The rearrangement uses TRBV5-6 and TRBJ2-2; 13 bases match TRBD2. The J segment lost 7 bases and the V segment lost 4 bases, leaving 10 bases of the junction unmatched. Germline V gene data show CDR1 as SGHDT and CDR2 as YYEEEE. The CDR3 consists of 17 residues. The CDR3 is CASSLRLAGGSGGELFF. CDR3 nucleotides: TGTGCCAGCAGCCTCCGACTAGCGGGGGGCTCGGGCGGGGAGCTGTTTTTT.

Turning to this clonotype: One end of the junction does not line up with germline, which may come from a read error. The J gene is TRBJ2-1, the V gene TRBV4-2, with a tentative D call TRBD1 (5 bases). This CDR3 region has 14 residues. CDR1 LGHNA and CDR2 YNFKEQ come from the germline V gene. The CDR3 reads CAISPARQHNEQFF. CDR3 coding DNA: TGTGCCATCAGCCCCGCGCGACAGCACAATGAGCAGTTCTTC.

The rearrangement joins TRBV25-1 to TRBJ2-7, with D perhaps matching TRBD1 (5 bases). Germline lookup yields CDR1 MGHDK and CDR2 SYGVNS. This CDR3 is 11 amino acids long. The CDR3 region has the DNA TGTGCCAGCAGTGACCAGGCCCAGGGTGGGGTC. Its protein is CASSDQAQGGV.

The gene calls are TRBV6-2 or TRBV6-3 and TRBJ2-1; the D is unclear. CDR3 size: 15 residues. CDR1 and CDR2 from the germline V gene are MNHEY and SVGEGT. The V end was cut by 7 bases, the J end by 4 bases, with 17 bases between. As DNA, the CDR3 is TGTGCCAGCACCACCCCTTCTTCAATATACAATGAGCAGTTCTTC. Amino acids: CASTTPSSIYNEQFF.

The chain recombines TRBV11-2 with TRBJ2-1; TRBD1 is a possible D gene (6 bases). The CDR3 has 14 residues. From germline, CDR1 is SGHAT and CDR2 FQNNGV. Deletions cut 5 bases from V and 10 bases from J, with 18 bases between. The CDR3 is CASSQGLLTREQFF. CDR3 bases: TGTGCCAGCAGCCAGGGGCTACTCACCAGGGAGCAGTTCTTC. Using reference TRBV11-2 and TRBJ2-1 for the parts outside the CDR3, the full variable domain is EAGVAQSPRYKIIEKRQSVAFWCNPISGHATLYWYQQILGQGPKLLIQFQNNGVVDDSQLPKDRFSAERLKGVDSTLKIQPAKLEDSAVYLCASSQGLLTREQFFGPGTRLTVL.

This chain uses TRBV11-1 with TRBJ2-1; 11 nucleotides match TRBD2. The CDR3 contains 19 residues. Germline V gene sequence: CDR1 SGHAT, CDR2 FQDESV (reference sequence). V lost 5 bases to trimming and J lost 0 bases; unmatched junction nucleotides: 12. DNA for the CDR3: TGTGCCAGCAGCGAAGCCTCCCTTAGCGGGGGGGACTCCTACAATGAGCAGTTCTTC. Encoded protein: CASSEASLSGGDSYNEQFF.

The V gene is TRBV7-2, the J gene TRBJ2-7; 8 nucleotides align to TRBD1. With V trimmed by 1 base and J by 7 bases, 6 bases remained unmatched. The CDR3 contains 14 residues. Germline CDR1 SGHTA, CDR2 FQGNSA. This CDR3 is CASSLGTGNEEQYF. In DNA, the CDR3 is TGTGCCAGCAGCTTAGGGACAGGGAATGAAGAGCAGTACTTC.

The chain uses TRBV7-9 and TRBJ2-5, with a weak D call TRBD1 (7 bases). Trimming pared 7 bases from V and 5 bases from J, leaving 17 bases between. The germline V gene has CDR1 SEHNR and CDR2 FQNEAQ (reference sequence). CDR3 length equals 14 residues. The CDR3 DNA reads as TGTGCCAGCACCCCGATGACAGGGAGGGAGACCCAGTACTTC. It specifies CASTPMTGRETQYF. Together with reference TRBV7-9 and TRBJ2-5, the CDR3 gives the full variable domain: DTGVSQNPRHKITKRGQNVTFRCDPISEHNRLYWYRQTLGQGPEFLTYFQNEAQLEKSRLLSDRFSAERPKGSFSTLEIQRTEQGDSAMYLCASTPMTGRETQYFGPGTRLLVL.

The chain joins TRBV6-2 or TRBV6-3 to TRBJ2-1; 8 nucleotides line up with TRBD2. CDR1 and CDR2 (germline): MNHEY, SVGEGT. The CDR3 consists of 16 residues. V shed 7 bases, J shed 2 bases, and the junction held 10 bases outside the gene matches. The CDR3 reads CASTLRRRGAYNEQFF. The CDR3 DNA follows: TGTGCCAGCACTTTACGTAGGCGGGGGGCCTACAATGAGCAGTTCTTC.

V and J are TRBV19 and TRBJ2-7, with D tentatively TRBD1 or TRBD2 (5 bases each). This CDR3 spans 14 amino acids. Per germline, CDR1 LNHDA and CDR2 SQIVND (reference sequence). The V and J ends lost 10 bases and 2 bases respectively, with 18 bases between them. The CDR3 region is CATRTGTATYEQYF. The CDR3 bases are TGTGCCACTCGAACCGGGACCGCGACCTACGAGCAGTACTTC.

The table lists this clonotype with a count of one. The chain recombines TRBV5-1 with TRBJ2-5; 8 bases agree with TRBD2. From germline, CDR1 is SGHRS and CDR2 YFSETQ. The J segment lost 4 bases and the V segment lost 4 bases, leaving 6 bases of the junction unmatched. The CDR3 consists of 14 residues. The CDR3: CASSPGLAPETQYF. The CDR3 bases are TGCGCCAGCAGCCCCGGACTAGCCCCAGAGACCCAGTACTTC. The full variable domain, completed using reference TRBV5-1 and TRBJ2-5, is KAGVTQTPRYLIKTRGQQVTLSCSPISGHRSVSWYQQTPGQGLQFLFEYFSETQRNKGNFPGRFSGRQFSNSRSEMNVSTLELGDSALYLCASSPGLAPETQYFGPGTRLLVL.

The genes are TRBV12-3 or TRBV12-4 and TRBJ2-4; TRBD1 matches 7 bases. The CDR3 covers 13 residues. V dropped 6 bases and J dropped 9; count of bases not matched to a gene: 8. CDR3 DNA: TGTGCCAGCAGCCCAGGGGGTATCCGCATTCAGTACTTC. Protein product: CASSPGGIRIQYF.